The clone carrying this T cell receptor (beta chain) came up many times. This entry is derived from a study of patients and donors after allogeneic stem cell transplantation. This CDR3 comprises 16 residues. The germline V gene encodes CDR1 SGHRS and CDR2 YFSETQ. J lost 3 bases, V lost 3 bases, and 4 bases had no gene match. TCRdb recomputed calls from the RT-PCR reads with MiXCR, one row per CDR3 protein. This repertoire shows 410,000 or so distinct CDR3 sequences, 16% found once; its top ten account for roughly 7.2%. The sequence was obtained from a human donor who was either an allogeneic HSCT recipient or a stem cell or donor lymphocyte infusion donor (not recorded which). It is not recorded whose cells these are; they may come from a transplant donor. The sequenced material came from blood, either unsorted or a sorted T cell fraction (not recorded which). The chain carries TRBV5-1 and TRBJ2-7, with TRBD2 identical over 15 bases. DNA of the CDR3: TGCGCCAGCAGCTCGGGGACTAGCGGGAGGCACTACGAGCAGTACTTC. Its translation: CASSSGTSGRHYEQYF.